This T cell receptor (beta chain) was captured by sequencing in a study of regulatory T cells in long-lasting Graves disease. Time point defined: persistent/refractory GD, antithyroid drugs over 5 years with positive TRAb. Isolated PBMC RNA provided the starting material for the TCR library. Worth noting for this clonotype: The antigen is undetermined.

iRepertoire HTBI primers and Arm-PCR of CDR3 regions built TCR beta libraries. TCRdb passed the multiplex PCR reads through MiXCR, listing each CDR3 protein once. The repertoire holds around 430,000 distinct CDR3 sequences, with 20% to 25% as singletons. Study-wide findings and caveats: Patients whose Graves' disease persisted exhibited lower TCR diversity than those newly diagnosed. Favored gene segments in persistent disease were TRBV28, TRBJ1-2 and TRBJ2-5.

The germline CDR1 and CDR2 sequences are SGHRS and YFSETQ. The CDR3 sequence is 15 residues long. V dropped 0 bases and J dropped 3 bases, with 13 bases sitting between them. This chain links TRBV5-1 with TRBJ2-7; tentatively, D is TRBD1 (6 bases). The sample was peripheral blood mononuclear cells (PBMCs), taken when the disease was refractory, from a patient treated with antithyroid drugs. The clonotype comes from a female donor with Graves disease. CDR3 sequence: CASSLATGLFYEQYF. The CDR3 nucleotides are TGCGCCAGCAGCTTGGCTACAGGGCTTTTCTACGAGCAGTACTTC. Supplemented by reference TRBV5-1 and TRBJ2-7, the full variable domain reads KAGVTQTPRYLIKTRGQQVTLSCSPISGHRSVSWYQQTPGQGLQFLFEYFSETQRNKGNFPGRFSGRQFSNSRSEMNVSTLELGDSALYLCASSLATGLFYEQYFGPGTRLTVT.